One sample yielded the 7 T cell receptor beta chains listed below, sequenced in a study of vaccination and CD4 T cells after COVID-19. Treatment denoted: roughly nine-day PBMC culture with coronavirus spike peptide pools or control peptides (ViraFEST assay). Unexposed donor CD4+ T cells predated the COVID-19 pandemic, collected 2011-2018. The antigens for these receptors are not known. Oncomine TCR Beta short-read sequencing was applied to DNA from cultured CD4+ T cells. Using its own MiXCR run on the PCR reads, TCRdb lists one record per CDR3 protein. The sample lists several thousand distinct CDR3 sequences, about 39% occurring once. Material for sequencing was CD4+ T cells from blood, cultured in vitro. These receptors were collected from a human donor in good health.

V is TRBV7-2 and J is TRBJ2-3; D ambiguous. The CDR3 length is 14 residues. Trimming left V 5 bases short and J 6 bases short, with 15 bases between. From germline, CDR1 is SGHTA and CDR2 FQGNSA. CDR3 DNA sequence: TGTGCCAGCAGCCCCACCGGTCCCGCGGATACGCAGTATTTT. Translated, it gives CASSPTGPADTQYF.

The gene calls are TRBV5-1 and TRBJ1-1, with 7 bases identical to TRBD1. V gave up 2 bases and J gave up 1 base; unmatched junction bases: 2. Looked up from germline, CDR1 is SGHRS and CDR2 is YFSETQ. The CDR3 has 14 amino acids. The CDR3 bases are TGCGCCAGCAGCTTCCGGACAGGGAACACTGAAGCTTTCTTT. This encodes CASSFRTGNTEAFF.

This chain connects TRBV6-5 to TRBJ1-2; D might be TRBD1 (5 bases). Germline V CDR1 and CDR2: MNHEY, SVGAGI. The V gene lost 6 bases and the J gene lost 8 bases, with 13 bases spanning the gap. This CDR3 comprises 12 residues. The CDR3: CASRYGGAGYTF. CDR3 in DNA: TGTGCCAGCAGATACGGCGGGGCGGGCTACACCTTC.

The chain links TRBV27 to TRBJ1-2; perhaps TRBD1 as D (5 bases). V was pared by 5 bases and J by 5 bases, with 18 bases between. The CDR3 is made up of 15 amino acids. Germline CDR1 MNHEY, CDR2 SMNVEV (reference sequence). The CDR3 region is CASSTPGTGIYGYTF. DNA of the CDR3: TGTGCCAGCAGTACCCCCGGGACGGGAATATATGGCTACACCTTC.

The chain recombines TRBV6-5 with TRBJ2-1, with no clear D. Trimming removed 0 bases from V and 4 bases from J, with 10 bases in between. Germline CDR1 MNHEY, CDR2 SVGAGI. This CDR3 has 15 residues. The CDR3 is CASSYSLDSYNEQFF. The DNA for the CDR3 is TGTGCCAGCAGTTACTCTTTAGACTCATACAATGAGCAGTTCTTC.

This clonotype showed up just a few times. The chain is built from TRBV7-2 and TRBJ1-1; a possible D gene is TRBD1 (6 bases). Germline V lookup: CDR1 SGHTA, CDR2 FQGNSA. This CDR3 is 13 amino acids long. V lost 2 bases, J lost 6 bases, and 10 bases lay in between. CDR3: CASSLWGAPEAFF. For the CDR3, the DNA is TGTGCCAGCAGCTTATGGGGGGCGCCTGAAGCTTTCTTT.

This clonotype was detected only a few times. The CDR3 DNA follows: TGCAGTGCTAGAGCTAGCGGGAAAGATACGCAGTATTTT. It specifies CSARASGKDTQYF. The genes are TRBV20-1 and TRBJ2-3; 9 nucleotides line up with TRBD2. Trimming removed 1 base from V and 5 bases from J; junction bases left unmatched: 1. CDR3 length: 13 amino acids. Germline loops: CDR1 DFQATT, CDR2 SNEGSKA (reference sequence).